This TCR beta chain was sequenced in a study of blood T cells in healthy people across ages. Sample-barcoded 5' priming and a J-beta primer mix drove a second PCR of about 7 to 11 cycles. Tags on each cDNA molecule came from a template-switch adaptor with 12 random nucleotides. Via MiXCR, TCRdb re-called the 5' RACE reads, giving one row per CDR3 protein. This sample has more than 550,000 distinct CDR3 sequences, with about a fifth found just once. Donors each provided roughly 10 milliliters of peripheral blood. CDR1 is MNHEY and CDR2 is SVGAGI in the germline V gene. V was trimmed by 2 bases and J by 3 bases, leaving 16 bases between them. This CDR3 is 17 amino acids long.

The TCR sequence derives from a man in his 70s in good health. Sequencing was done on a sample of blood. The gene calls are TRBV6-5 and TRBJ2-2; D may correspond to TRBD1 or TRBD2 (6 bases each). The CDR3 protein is CASSYRGRGGYTGELFF. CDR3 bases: TGTGCCAGCAGTTACCGGGGGCGAGGGGGATACACCGGGGAGCTGTTTTTT.